The 9 T cell receptor beta chains below were found in one sample sequenced in a study of T cells in Graves' hyperthyroidism and ophthalmopathy. The CDR3 regions of TCR beta were amplified from RNA transcripts. First-round RT-PCR targeting the TCR CDR3 was performed with the HTBI primer set. One entry per CDR3 protein, called by TCRdb with MiXCR from the multiplex PCR reads. The sample yields approximately 520,000 distinct CDR3 sequences, approximately 25% seen once. The sequencing sample was made of blood. The receptor set was obtained from a woman aged 30 to 39 with Graves' ophthalmopathy.

This chain uses TRBV12-3 or TRBV12-4 with TRBJ1-5; D is perhaps TRBD1 (5 bases). Trimming took 5 bases from V and 4 from J, leaving 12 bases between them. This CDR3 comprises 14 residues. The CDR3 coding sequence is TGTGCCAGCAGTGTTACGGACATAAATCAGCCCCAGCATTTT. This translates into CASSVTDINQPQHF.

The J gene is TRBJ1-5, the V gene TRBV7-8; D is ambiguous. Germline lookup yields CDR1 SGHVS and CDR2 FQNEAQ. The CDR3 is 15 amino acids. The V end was cut by 0 bases, the J end by 9 bases, with 15 bases between. The CDR3 nucleotides are TGTGCCAGCAGCTTAGCGCGGTGGGGTCCGGGGCCCCAGCATTTT. Protein sequence: CASSLARWGPGPQHF.

There are many counts of this clonotype. The rearrangement uses TRBV6-2 or TRBV6-3 and TRBJ2-5; a possible D gene is TRBD2 (6 bases). V was cut by 5 bases and J by 7 bases, with 14 bases left in between. The CDR3 spans 13 residues. Germline V gene lookup returns CDR1 MNHEY and CDR2 SVGEGT. The CDR3 region is CASSPNPGGTQYF. The CDR3 bases are TGTGCCAGCAGTCCCAACCCCGGGGGGACCCAGTACTTC.

The chain is built from TRBV7-9 and TRBJ2-2; 7 nucleotides agree with TRBD1. This CDR3 has 13 amino acids. Per germline, CDR1 SEHNR and CDR2 FQNEAQ (reference sequence). With 5 bases clipped from V and 6 bases from J, the junction kept 3 bases outside the gene matches. The CDR3 DNA is TGTGCCAGCAGCCAGGGGGTTTCCGGGGAGCTGTTTTTT. Protein product: CASSQGVSGELFF.

This clonotype has at least ten counts. This chain uses TRBV6-5 with TRBJ1-1; D gene uncertain. V was clipped by 8 bases and J by 0 bases, with 10 bases between them. Germline V lookup: CDR1 MNHEY, CDR2 SVGAGI. The CDR3 runs to 13 residues. The CDR3 loop reads CASDPLLNTEAFF. In DNA, the CDR3 is TGTGCCAGCGACCCGTTATTGAACACTGAAGCTTTCTTT.

This clonotype was observed many times. The chain has TRBV5-1 and TRBJ1-2, with D uncertain. CDR1 and CDR2 from the germline V gene are SGHRS and YFSETQ. The CDR3 is 13 amino acids. The V end was cut by 0 bases, the J end by 6 bases, with 9 bases between. CDR3 nucleotide sequence: TGCGCCAGCAGCTTGGCCTTTGGAGATGGCTACACCTTC. This encodes CASSLAFGDGYTF.

This clonotype appeared a few times. V and J are TRBV7-2 and TRBJ1-1, with TRBD1 matching 7 bases. The V and J ends lost 5 bases and 5 bases, in that order; junction bases with no gene match: 8. Germline-derived CDR1 and CDR2 are SGHTA and FQGNSA. The CDR3 runs to 14 residues. The CDR3 here is CASSLTGALTEAFF. In DNA, the CDR3 is TGTGCCAGCAGCCTCACAGGGGCTTTGACTGAAGCTTTCTTT. Variable domain in full (rest from reference TRBV7-2 and TRBJ1-1): GAGVSQSPSNKVTEKGKDVELRCDPISGHTALYWYRQSLGQGLEFLIYFQGNSAPDKSGLPSDRFSAERTGGSVSTLTIQRTQQEDSAVYLCASSLTGALTEAFFGQGTRLTVV.

A word on this clonotype: This may come from a read error, since a much larger clone is one base off. This likely comes from a read error, as the CDR3 has no conserved phenylalanine or tryptophan at its end. V is TRBV6-1 and J is TRBJ1-2, with 9 bases matching TRBD1. This CDR3 has 13 amino acids. The germline V gene encodes CDR1 MNHNS and CDR2 SASEGT. CDR3 in DNA: TGTGCCGGCAGTCAACAGGGGGCAGAGGGCTACACCTCC. The encoded protein is CAGSQQGAEGYTS.

The rearrangement joins TRBV28 to TRBJ2-7; D possibly matches TRBD1 or TRBD2 (5 bases each). The V and J ends lost 5 bases and 2 bases respectively, with 13 bases between them. This CDR3 region has 14 residues. In germline, CDR1 is MDHEN, CDR2 SYDVKM. DNA for the CDR3: TGTGCCAGCAGTGCTACCGGGACGACCTACGAGCAGTACTTC. This codes for CASSATGTTYEQYF.